The next 26 T cell receptor beta chains were all read from a single sample in a study of cytomegalovirus exposure and HLA in healthy donors. Primers for the PCR totalled 60 Vbeta and 13 Jbeta. The table came from immunoSEQ multiplex PCR; TCRdb's copy has only in-frame clones and leaves some out. The data hold about 150,000 clones, with around 84% observed a single time. Sequenced material: PBMCs. The receptor set was obtained from a woman between 18 and 29 years old in good health and CMV-seronegative.

This clone came up a few times. This sequence joins TRBV9 and TRBJ2-7, with TRBD2 as a possible D gene (6 bases). The ends were cut back, 7 bases at V and 4 bases at J, with 24 bases in the middle. Germline V gene lookup returns CDR1 SGDLS and CDR2 YYNGEE. The CDR3 is made up of 16 amino acids. CDR3 protein: CASGRGLQLEGYEQYF. The CDR3 DNA reads TGTGCCAGCGGGAGAGGGCTGCAGTTGGAGGGGTACGAGCAGTACTTC.

The V call is TRBV28, the J call TRBJ1-2, with D possibly TRBD1 on 5 matching bases. Germline CDR1 MDHEN, CDR2 SYDVKM. The CDR3 loop spans 13 amino acids. Trimming left V 3 bases short and J 4 bases short, with 9 bases between. This CDR3 is CASSLGQVYGYTF. CDR3 DNA sequence: TGTGCCAGCAGTTTGGGGCAGGTCTATGGCTACACCTTC.

This clone appeared a single time. V usage is TRBV7-9 and J usage is TRBJ1-4, with unresolved D. CDR1 SEHNR and CDR2 FQNEAQ come from the germline V gene (reference sequence). The germline V and J ends were trimmed by 4 bases and 4 bases, with 10 bases remaining between them. This CDR3 region has 14 residues. The DNA for the CDR3 is TGTGCCAGCAGCTCCGGGGTCTATAATGAAAAACTGTTTTTT. This sequence encodes CASSSGVYNEKLFF.

The gene calls are TRBV5-1 and TRBJ1-2, with 9 nucleotides matching TRBD1. From germline, CDR1 is SGHRS and CDR2 YFSETQ. The CDR3 length is 13 residues. The V and J ends lost 4 bases and 8 bases, in that order; junction bases with no gene match: 6. The CDR3 is CASSLDRGGGYTF. The CDR3 DNA reads as TGCGCCAGCAGCCTGGACAGGGGAGGAGGCTACACCTTC.

The rearrangement uses TRBV5-1 and TRBJ2-5; D is perhaps TRBD1 (6 bases). CDR1 is SGHRS, CDR2 YFSETQ, per germline. V dropped 5 bases and J dropped 2 bases, with 10 bases sitting between them. The CDR3 is 13 residues long. CDR3 sequence: CASSSGHQETQYF. CDR3 coding DNA: TGCGCCAGCAGTTCGGGACATCAAGAGACCCAGTACTTC.

V is TRBV28 and J is TRBJ2-7; weak D call: TRBD1 (5 bases). In germline, CDR1 is MDHEN, CDR2 SYDVKM. V lost 2 bases and J 3 bases, leaving 11 bases between the germline ends. The CDR3 has 14 residues. The CDR3 loop is CASSLMTVDYEQYF. As DNA, the CDR3 is TGTGCCAGCAGTTTAATGACAGTTGACTACGAGCAGTACTTC. Supplemented by reference TRBV28 and TRBJ2-7, the full variable domain reads DVKVTQSSRYLVKRTGEKVFLECVQDMDHENMFWYRQDPGLGLRLIYFSYDVKMKEKGDIPEGYSVSREKKERFSLILESASTNQTSMYLCASSLMTVDYEQYFGPGTRLTVT.

The genes are TRBV9 and TRBJ2-1; 9 nucleotides align to TRBD2. This CDR3 is built from 16 residues. J lost 7 bases, V lost 4 bases, and 12 bases had no gene match. CDR1 is SGDLS, CDR2 YYNGEE, per germline. This chain's CDR3 is CASSPFLAGNGNEQFF. CDR3 DNA sequence: TGTGCCAGCAGCCCCTTCCTAGCGGGAAATGGAAATGAGCAGTTCTTC.

This clone was seen a few times. The J gene is TRBJ1-1, the V gene TRBV29-1, with D possibly TRBD1 on 5 matching bases. The V gene's germline CDR1 is SQVTM and CDR2 ANQGSEA. This CDR3 contains 12 residues. With 1 base removed from V and 11 bases from J, the gap between germline ends came to 14 bases. The CDR3 protein is CSVEGPGWAAFF. In DNA, the CDR3 is TGCAGCGTTGAAGGACCAGGGTGGGCGGCTTTCTTT. Supplemented by reference TRBV29-1 and TRBJ1-1, the full variable domain reads SAVISQKPSRDICQRGTSLTIQCQVDSQVTMMFWYRQQPGQSLTLIATANQGSEATYESGFVIDKFPISRPNLTFSTLTVSNMSPEDSSIYLCSVEGPGWAAFFGQGTRLTVV.

This chain joins TRBV6-1 and TRBJ2-5; 10 nucleotides match TRBD2. The trim removed 7 bases at V and 5 bases at J, leaving 10 bases unmatched. The CDR3 runs 15 residues. Germline assignment: CDR1 MNHNS and CDR2 SASEGT. This CDR3 is CASNRLAGVVETQYF. In nucleotides, the CDR3 is TGTGCCAGCAACAGGCTAGCGGGAGTAGTGGAGACCCAGTACTTC.

The chain couples TRBV4-2 to TRBJ2-7; D unclear. CDR3 length: 14 amino acids. V lost 4 bases and J lost 7, with 17 bases in between. Germline assignment: CDR1 LGHNA and CDR2 YNFKEQ. CDR3 sequence (DNA): TGTGCCAGCAGCCCTACCTCACTCCCATCAGAGCAGTACTTC. It translates to CASSPTSLPSEQYF.

This clone was recorded only once. The chain uses TRBV14 and TRBJ2-3; maybe TRBD2 (6 bases). This CDR3 comprises 15 residues. Trimming removed 5 bases at V and 4 bases at J, with 16 bases between. The germline V gene encodes CDR1 SGHDN and CDR2 FVKESK. CDR3 amino acids: CASSVAGQVADTQYF. DNA of the CDR3: TGTGCCAGCAGCGTGGCGGGGCAGGTCGCAGATACGCAGTATTTT.

The chain joins TRBV28 to TRBJ2-5; 7 bases map to TRBD1. Per the germline V gene, CDR1 is MDHEN and CDR2 is SYDVKM. Trimming removed 6 bases from V and 4 bases from J; junction bases left unmatched: 5. This CDR3 has 13 amino acids. The CDR3 coding sequence is TGTGCCAGCAGATCACAGGGGCGAGAGACCCAGTACTTC. This gives the protein CASRSQGRETQYF.

V usage is TRBV28 and J usage is TRBJ2-6, with D unresolved. The CDR3 is 15 amino acids. The V gene lost 2 bases and the J gene lost 2 bases, with 7 bases spanning the gap. The germline gives CDR1 MDHEN, CDR2 SYDVKM. In DNA form, the CDR3 reads TGTGCCAGCAGTTTAGAGCCGGCTGGGGCCAACGTCCTGACTTTC. Its translation: CASSLEPAGANVLTF.

The chain couples TRBV7-2 to TRBJ1-2, with 9 bases fitting TRBD1. The CDR3 loop spans 13 amino acids. The germline V gene has CDR1 SGHTA and CDR2 FQGNSA. Losses at the gene ends were 5 bases for V and 8 bases for J; bases not matched to a gene: 6. The CDR3: CASSSYRGRGYTF. CDR3 bases: TGTGCCAGCAGCAGTTACAGGGGGCGAGGCTACACCTTC. Full variable domain (remainder filled in from reference TRBV7-2 and TRBJ1-2): GAGVSQSPSNKVTEKGKDVELRCDPISGHTALYWYRQSLGQGLEFLIYFQGNSAPDKSGLPSDRFSAERTGGSVSTLTIQRTQQEDSAVYLCASSSYRGRGYTFGSGTRLTVV.

This rearrangement joins TRBV4-1 to TRBJ2-5, with 13 bases that match TRBD2. The CDR3 is 16 amino acids. Germline-derived CDR1 and CDR2 are MGHRA and YSYEKL. V shed 0 bases, J shed 5 bases, and the junction held 3 bases outside the gene matches. This CDR3 reads CASSQDGLAGEETQYF. The DNA for the CDR3 is TGCGCCAGCAGCCAAGACGGACTAGCGGGGGAGGAGACCCAGTACTTC.

The chain has TRBV28 and TRBJ1-5, with 9 bases identical to TRBD1. V dropped 9 bases and J dropped 8; count of bases not matched to a gene: 14. The CDR3 has 15 residues. The V gene's germline CDR1 is MDHEN and CDR2 SYDVKM. CDR3 sequence (DNA): TGTGCCAGTCGATCCTCCGGGACAGGGTTGGAGCCCCAGCATTTT. This gives the protein CASRSSGTGLEPQHF.

The rearrangement joins TRBV28 to TRBJ2-7; D might be TRBD2 (5 bases). V was clipped by 2 bases and J by 7 bases, with 18 bases between them. Germline loops: CDR1 MDHEN, CDR2 SYDVKM. This CDR3 spans 15 amino acids. The CDR3 DNA sequence: TGTGCCAGCAGTTTAGAAAACCCAGGCCGGAGGGAGCAGTACTTC. Amino acid sequence: CASSLENPGRREQYF. The variable domain in full, completed from reference TRBV28 and TRBJ2-7, reads DVKVTQSSRYLVKRTGEKVFLECVQDMDHENMFWYRQDPGLGLRLIYFSYDVKMKEKGDIPEGYSVSREKKERFSLILESASTNQTSMYLCASSLENPGRREQYFGPGTRLTVT.

This chain links TRBV5-5 with TRBJ2-7, with TRBD1 matching over 7 bases. Germline V gives CDR1 SGHKS, CDR2 YYEKEE (reference sequence). This CDR3 spans 15 amino acids. The trim removed 1 base at V and 3 bases at J, leaving 7 bases unmatched. The CDR3 nucleotides are TGTGCCAGCAGCTTGCGGGACAGTGACATCTACGAGCAGTACTTC. Translation: CASSLRDSDIYEQYF.

The gene calls are TRBV6-1 and TRBJ1-1, with D unclear. CDR3 length: 15 residues. The V gene's germline CDR1 is MNHNS and CDR2 SASEGT. Trimming removed 7 bases from V and 0 bases from J, with 15 bases in between. The CDR3: CASKRTQSLNTEAFF. Here the CDR3 DNA reads TGTGCCAGCAAAAGGACTCAATCCTTGAACACTGAAGCTTTCTTT.

The gene calls are TRBV4-1 and TRBJ1-4; D is ambiguous. The CDR3 contains 16 residues. Per germline, CDR1 MGHRA and CDR2 YSYEKL. Trimming stripped 2 bases from V and 6 bases from J, with 16 bases between. The CDR3 loop reads CASSQPRELLHEKLFF. The CDR3 region has the DNA TGCGCCAGCAGCCAACCCCGCGAACTCCTTCATGAAAAACTGTTTTTT.

The J gene is TRBJ2-2, the V gene TRBV28; D remains ambiguous. This CDR3 is 14 amino acids long. The V gene lost 6 bases and the J gene lost 6 bases, with 14 bases spanning the gap. Germline loops: CDR1 MDHEN, CDR2 SYDVKM. CDR3 amino acids: CASSRHQNSGELFF. The DNA of the CDR3 is TGTGCCAGCAGCAGACACCAAAACTCCGGGGAGCTGTTTTTT.

This clone was seen a few times. The J gene is TRBJ1-1, the V gene TRBV5-1, with 7 bases lining up with TRBD1. The V and J ends lost 1 base and 1 base, in that order; junction bases with no gene match: 1. Germline values: CDR1 SGHRS, CDR2 YFSETQ. The length of the CDR3 is 14 residues. CDR3 sequence: CASSLTGANTEAFF. CDR3 coding DNA: TGCGCCAGCAGCTTGACAGGGGCGAACACTGAAGCTTTCTTT.

This clone was seen just once. The rearrangement joins TRBV19 to TRBJ2-1, with no clear D. The CDR3 extends over 14 amino acids. Trimming stripped 6 bases from V and 8 bases from J, with 17 bases between. From germline, CDR1 is LNHDA and CDR2 SQIVND (reference sequence). CDR3 coding DNA: TGTGCCAGTAGCCCACGCCAGGTTTCGGATGAGCAGTTCTTC. It specifies CASSPRQVSDEQFF.

The rearrangement joins TRBV11-1 to TRBJ2-1; D gene uncertain. The V and J ends lost 5 bases and 3 bases respectively, with 11 bases between them. CDR1 and CDR2 from the germline V gene are SGHAT and FQDESV (reference sequence). The CDR3 has 14 amino acids. CDR3 sequence reads: CASSPDGLYNEQFF. In nucleotides, the CDR3 is TGTGCCAGCAGCCCCGATGGCCTCTACAATGAGCAGTTCTTC.

This clone appeared a few times. The chain recombines TRBV5-4 with TRBJ1-6; the D gene is possibly TRBD1 (5 bases). The V end was cut by 4 bases, the J end by 0 bases, with 14 bases between. Germline V gene lookup returns CDR1 SGHNT and CDR2 YYREEE (reference sequence). The CDR3 spans 17 residues. CDR3 sequence reads: CASSTSRVNSYNSPLHF. CDR3 sequence (DNA): TGTGCCAGCAGCACATCCAGGGTGAACTCCTATAATTCACCCCTCCACTTT.

The chain employs TRBV9 and TRBJ2-1; 7 nucleotides align to TRBD1. The CDR3 has 15 residues. Per germline, CDR1 SGDLS and CDR2 YYNGEE. Trimming took 4 bases from V and 2 from J; bases not matched to a gene: 6. The CDR3 nucleotides are TGTGCCAGCAGCACGACAGGGATTCCCTACAATGAGCAGTTCTTC. Translating it yields CASSTTGIPYNEQFF.